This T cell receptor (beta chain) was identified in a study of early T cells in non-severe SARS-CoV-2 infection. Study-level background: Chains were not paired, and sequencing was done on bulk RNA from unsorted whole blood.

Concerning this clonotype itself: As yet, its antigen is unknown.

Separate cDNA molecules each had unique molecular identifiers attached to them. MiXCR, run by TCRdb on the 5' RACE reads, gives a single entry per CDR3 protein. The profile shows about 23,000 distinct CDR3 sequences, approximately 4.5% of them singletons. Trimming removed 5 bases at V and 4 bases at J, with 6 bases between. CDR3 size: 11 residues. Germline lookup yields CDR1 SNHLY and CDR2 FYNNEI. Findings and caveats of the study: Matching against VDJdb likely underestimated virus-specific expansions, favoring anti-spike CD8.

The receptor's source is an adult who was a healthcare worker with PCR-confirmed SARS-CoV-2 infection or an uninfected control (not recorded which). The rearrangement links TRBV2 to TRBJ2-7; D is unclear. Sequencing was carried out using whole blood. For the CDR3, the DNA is TGTGCCAGCAGTTGGGGATACGAGCAGTACTTC. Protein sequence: CASSWGYEQYF.